This T cell receptor beta chain was observed in a study of response to subunit inactivated influenza vaccine. Study conclusions and caveats: T cells newly recruited by each seasonal influenza vaccination are few, the authors suggested.

Germline CDR1 reads SGHRS; CDR2 reads YFSETQ. V lost 0 bases and J lost 4; bases outside the gene matches: 4. The CDR3 is 15 residues long. One entry per CDR3 protein, called by TCRdb with MiXCR from the RT-PCR reads. The data hold roughly 500,000 distinct CDR3 sequences, with approximately 15% observed a single time. This clonotype has more than one count but fewer than ten. The antigen remains undetermined. V gene TRBV5-1 combines with J gene TRBJ1-1; the match to TRBD1 covers 9 bases. The source of this sequence is a man aged 50-75 years who received an inactivated influenza vaccine. The source was CD4+ T cells sorted from PBMCs, collected less than 30 months after vaccination. In nucleotides, the CDR3 is TGCGCCAGCAGCTTGGGACAGGGGGAACTCACTGAAGCTTTCTTT. As protein: CASSLGQGELTEAFF.